This TCR beta chain was identified in a study of immune cell composition in non-small cell lung cancer. Study-wide results and limits: Shared sequences between tumour-reactive and dominant in vivo clones were not proven. Clones >0.5% enriched in tumour were rarer in adenocarcinoma (roughly 35%) than squamous (roughly 75%).

The normal lung sample lay at least 3 cm, and maximally far, from the tumour. Frozen unsorted single-cell suspensions supplied the genomic DNA. Germline CDR1 and CDR2: MNHEY and SMNVEV (reference sequence). The V gene end was trimmed by 6 bases and the J gene end by 5 bases; junction bases not matched to a gene: 5. The CDR3 extends over 14 amino acids. The repertoire was sequenced with immunoSEQ multiplex PCR; TCRdb's copy has only in-frame clones and lacks some. Seen here are about 2,800 clones, about three quarters observed once, and the top ten hold roughly 15%. Worth noting for this clone: What it recognizes is unknown.

The rearrangement links TRBV27 to TRBJ2-1, with 9 bases identical to TRBD2. This receptor was taken from a human donor with non-small cell lung cancer. Sequenced input: non-adjacent lung tissue. CDR3 amino acids: CASSTSGWNNEQFF. The CDR3 nucleotides are TGTGCCAGCAGCACTAGCGGGTGGAACAATGAGCAGTTCTTC.